A single sample is the source of the 26 T cell receptor beta chains below, sequenced in a study of beta chain features in type 1 diabetes. Study-wide points: Patients with Type 1 diabetes showed moderately but significantly shorter TCRB CDR3s in all four CD4+ subsets.

The authors reverse transcribed all of the isolated RNA, so sequencing captured expressed TCRB transcripts. The protocol was immunoSEQ multiplex PCR, while the TCRdb copy is restricted to in-frame clones and leaves out a portion. The table has about 660,000 clones, 11% to 15% seen once. For these receptors, no antigen is known. Specimen: naive CD4+ T cells from blood. These receptor sequences come from a young man with type 1 diabetes.

This clone has a handful of counts. This sequence joins TRBV5-6 and TRBJ1-2; D gene uncertain. The CDR3 is made up of 11 amino acids. CDR1 and CDR2 (germline): SGHDT, YYEEEE. The V end lost 6 bases, the J end lost 4 bases, and 7 bases lay between the germline ends. CDR3 residues: CASTLSYGYTF. The CDR3 DNA follows: TGTGCCAGCACTCTTTCCTATGGCTACACCTTC.

This chain links TRBV5-4 with TRBJ1-2; D remains ambiguous. This CDR3 has 14 amino acids. CDR1 is SGHNT, CDR2 YYREEE, per germline (reference sequence). The V and J ends lost 4 bases and 8 bases respectively, with 18 bases between them. The CDR3 DNA reads TGTGCCAGCAGCGATTGGCAGCACCGACCAGGCTACACCTTC. It yields the protein CASSDWQHRPGYTF.

This chain links TRBV29-1 with TRBJ1-1; 8 nucleotides align to TRBD1. CDR1 is SQVTM and CDR2 is ANQGSEA in the germline V gene. The junction had 3 bases not matched to a gene; V was cut back by 6 bases and J by 0 bases. This CDR3 is built from 13 residues. DNA for the CDR3: TGCAGCGTGTCGGGACAGGTGAACACTGAAGCTTTCTTT. Amino acid sequence: CSVSGQVNTEAFF.

As to this clone: This sample includes further DNA sequences coding for the same CDR3. The chain joins TRBV29-1 to TRBJ1-3; TRBD1 aligns across 8 bases. Germline V CDR1 and CDR2: SQVTM, ANQGSEA. V was pared by 6 bases and J by 2 bases, with 3 bases of the junction left unmatched. This CDR3 is built from 13 residues. CDR3 loop: CSVVDRAGNTIYF. CDR3 in DNA: TGCAGCGTCGTGGACAGGGCTGGAAACACCATATATTTT.

This clone was seen a handful of times. The identical CDR3 is also encoded by other nucleotide sequences in the sample. The chain recombines TRBV29-1 with TRBJ1-2; D remains unclear. The CDR3 loop spans 12 amino acids. The V end was cut by 0 bases, the J end by 4 bases, with 6 bases between. Germline lookup yields CDR1 SQVTM and CDR2 ANQGSEA. The CDR3 DNA reads TGCAGCGTTGAAGATCGACTCTATGGCTACACCTTC. Translation gives CSVEDRLYGYTF.

This chain connects TRBV27 to TRBJ2-4; D is possibly TRBD2 (5 bases). The CDR3 has 13 amino acids. CDR1 MNHEY and CDR2 SMNVEV come from the germline V gene (reference sequence). Deletions cut 6 bases from V and 10 bases from J, with 16 bases between. CDR3 in DNA: TGTGCCAGCAGCCCTGAGGGTAGGCGGATTCAGTACTTC. Its protein is CASSPEGRRIQYF.

This clone has only a few counts. The chain recombines TRBV2 with TRBJ2-5; 10 positions match TRBD1. The CDR3 is made up of 15 amino acids. Germline V gene lookup returns CDR1 SNHLY and CDR2 FYNNEI. V gave up 8 bases and J gave up 2 bases; unmatched junction bases: 8. The CDR3 here is CASGTGASRQETQYF. The CDR3 DNA reads as TGTGCCAGCGGGACAGGGGCGAGCAGACAAGAGACCCAGTACTTC.

This chain joins TRBV10-3 and TRBJ1-1; D gene unclear. CDR1 and CDR2 from the germline V gene are ENHRY and SYGVKD. The CDR3 sequence is 16 residues long. V was trimmed by 4 bases and J by 0 bases, leaving 15 bases between them. The CDR3 DNA reads TGTGCCATCAGTGTTCTGATGAACGCGATGAACACTGAAGCTTTCTTT. This codes for CAISVLMNAMNTEAFF.

This clone was counted between two and nine times. In DNA form, the CDR3 reads TGTGCCAGCAGCTCTCTGGGGAGCACAGATACGCAGTATTTT. Residues: CASSSLGSTDTQYF. V and J are TRBV7-9 and TRBJ2-3; D not resolved. Germline values: CDR1 SEHNR, CDR2 FQNEAQ (reference sequence). The CDR3 spans 14 residues. V lost 4 bases and J 0 bases, leaving 8 bases between the germline ends.

A note on this clone: Other DNA sequences within the sample encode an identical CDR3. The chain joins TRBV7-2 to TRBJ2-3; D gene unclear. V was cut by 3 bases and J by 6 bases, with 10 bases left in between. Germline V gives CDR1 SGHTA, CDR2 FQGNSA. The CDR3 has 13 amino acids. CDR3 nucleotide sequence: TGTGCCAGCAGCTTTAGTTCGCCCGATACGCAGTATTTT. Its protein is CASSFSSPDTQYF.

This clone was detected only a few times. The rearrangement uses TRBV7-2 and TRBJ1-1; 7 nucleotides agree with TRBD1. The CDR3 loop spans 14 amino acids. Unmatched junction bases numbered 6, after V lost 4 bases and J lost 4 bases. Per the germline V gene, CDR1 is SGHTA and CDR2 is FQGNSA. The CDR3 DNA is TGTGCCAGCAGCTCCAGGGGGTACGCCACTGAAGCTTTCTTT. This encodes CASSSRGYATEAFF.

This clone appeared a few times. V is TRBV21-1 and J is TRBJ1-5; TRBD1, the table's D call, was not compared with the DNA. TRBV21-1 counts as a pseudogene. The CDR3 runs to 15 residues. CDR3 protein: CASRRLDREYQPQHF. Written as DNA, the CDR3 is TGTGCCAGCCGGAGGTTGGACAGAGAGTATCAGCCCCAGCATTTT.

V is TRBV30 and J is TRBJ2-7, with 7 bases lining up with TRBD1. The CDR3 covers 14 residues. Germline loops: CDR1 GTSNPN, CDR2 SVGIG (reference sequence). The trim removed 2 bases at V and 4 bases at J, leaving 8 bases unmatched. For the CDR3, the DNA is TGTGCCTGGAGTCCAGGGGGTGTGAGGTACGAGCAGTACTTC. Its protein is CAWSPGGVRYEQYF.

There are a few counts of this clone. Other DNA sequences in this sample translate to the same CDR3. CDR3 nucleotides: TGTGCCAGCAGTTCTGGCTACGAGCAGTACTTC. Its protein is CASSSGYEQYF. This chain links TRBV28 with TRBJ2-7; D remains unclear. There are 11 residues in the CDR3. Germline CDR1 MDHEN, CDR2 SYDVKM. V lost 4 bases and J lost 3, with 4 bases in between.

In its sample, this clone was seen a few times. The V and J genes are TRBV7-2 and TRBJ2-3; D not certain. This CDR3 has 12 amino acids. V lost 4 bases to trimming and J lost 4 bases, with 6 bases between them. Germline V lookup: CDR1 SGHTA, CDR2 FQGNSA. DNA of the CDR3: TGTGCCAGCAGCTCCCAAGCAGATACGCAGTATTTT. The encoded protein is CASSSQADTQYF. Based on the CDR3 plus reference TRBV7-2 and TRBJ2-3, the full variable domain is GAGVSQSPSNKVTEKGKDVELRCDPISGHTALYWYRQSLGQGLEFLIYFQGNSAPDKSGLPSDRFSAERTGGSVSTLTIQRTQQEDSAVYLCASSSQADTQYFGPGTRLTVL.

V and J are TRBV29-1 and TRBJ2-1, with D hard to call. The germline V gene has CDR1 SQVTM and CDR2 ANQGSEA. The CDR3 runs to 13 residues. Deletions cut 6 bases from V and 1 base from J, with 10 bases between. The CDR3 spells CSVGGVSYNEQFF. The DNA for the CDR3 is TGCAGCGTGGGCGGAGTTTCCTACAATGAGCAGTTCTTC.

The gene calls are TRBV6-5 and TRBJ2-3; 11 bases map to TRBD1. Germline V gene data show CDR1 as MNHEY and CDR2 as SVGAGI. J lost 4 bases, V lost 0 bases, and 3 bases had no gene match. The CDR3 extends over 16 amino acids. CDR3: CASSYSGQGAPDTQYF. CDR3 DNA: TGTGCCAGCAGTTACTCCGGACAGGGGGCCCCAGATACGCAGTATTTT.

The chain couples TRBV7-2 to TRBJ1-2, with 10 bases that match TRBD1. Germline loops: CDR1 SGHTA, CDR2 FQGNSA. The CDR3 is 17 residues long. The junction had 11 bases not matched to a gene; V was cut back by 4 bases and J by 3 bases. The DNA for the CDR3 is TGTGCCAGCAGCTCAACCGGACAGGGGGATTTGGACTATGGCTACACCTTC. Protein sequence: CASSSTGQGDLDYGYTF.

This clone came up a few times. The chain joins TRBV28 to TRBJ2-7; no definite D call. V lost 4 bases to trimming and J lost 1 base, with 14 bases between them. This CDR3 has 15 residues. CDR1 is MDHEN and CDR2 is SYDVKM in the germline V gene. The CDR3 sequence is CASSSPRKASYEQYF. The DNA for the CDR3 is TGTGCCAGCAGTTCCCCCAGAAAAGCTTCCTACGAGCAGTACTTC.

DNA for the CDR3: TGTGCCAGCAGTCCTGCCCAAGTAAGGACCGGGGAGCTGTTTTTT. The encoded protein is CASSPAQVRTGELFF. The chain couples TRBV28 to TRBJ2-2; D remains ambiguous. This CDR3 comprises 15 residues. The V gene lost 5 bases and the J gene lost 5 bases, with 15 bases spanning the gap. The germline CDR1 and CDR2 sequences are MDHEN and SYDVKM.

This chain uses TRBV7-9 with TRBJ1-2, with D unresolved. CDR1 and CDR2 (germline): SEHNR, FQNEAQ (reference sequence). Trimming stripped 7 bases from V and 7 bases from J, with 25 bases between. CDR3 length: 16 residues. The CDR3 protein is CASTRWTGNSRSGYTF. Written as DNA, the CDR3 is TGTGCCAGCACCCGATGGACGGGTAACAGCCGGAGTGGCTACACCTTC.

This clone was counted only a few times. The chain combines TRBV19 with TRBJ2-1; a possible D gene is TRBD2 (6 bases). Trimming stripped 7 bases from V and 13 bases from J, with 20 bases between. The CDR3 extends over 13 amino acids. Germline loops: CDR1 LNHDA, CDR2 SQIVND (reference sequence). CDR3 sequence (DNA): TGTGCCAGTACTCATCCTAGCGACTCAACACAGTTCTTC. This codes for CASTHPSDSTQFF.

This clone was counted between two and nine times. V and J are TRBV28 and TRBJ2-5, with D uncertain. V lost 3 bases and J 3 bases, leaving 8 bases between the germline ends. The CDR3 covers 13 residues. Per germline, CDR1 MDHEN and CDR2 SYDVKM. The CDR3 protein is CASSFPTEETQYF. Here the CDR3 DNA reads TGTGCCAGCAGTTTTCCTACCGAAGAGACCCAGTACTTC.

The V gene is TRBV7-8, the J gene TRBJ1-2, with D perhaps matching TRBD1 (5 bases). Germline V lookup: CDR1 SGHVS, CDR2 FQNEAQ. V lost 1 base and J 3 bases, leaving 15 bases between the germline ends. The CDR3 runs to 16 residues. Here the CDR3 DNA reads TGTGCCAGCAGCTTAGGGGCAGGGAGTAAGGACTATGGCTACACCTTC. It yields the protein CASSLGAGSKDYGYTF.

This clone was picked up a small number of times. The genes are TRBV15 and TRBJ2-1, with 7 positions matching TRBD2. Germline V CDR1 and CDR2: LNHNV, YYDKDF (reference sequence). Trimming took 3 bases from V and 2 from J; bases not matched to a gene: 13. The CDR3 sequence is 18 residues long. The chain's CDR3 is CATSSTISGGGPYNEQFF. The CDR3 DNA reads TGTGCCACCAGCAGTACGATCTCGGGAGGAGGGCCCTACAATGAGCAGTTCTTC. Full variable domain (remainder filled in from reference TRBV15 and TRBJ2-1): DAMVIQNPRYQVTQFGKPVTLSCSQTLNHNVMYWYQQKSSQAPKLLFHYYDKDFNNEADTPDNFQSRRPNTSFCFLDIRSPGLGDTAMYLCATSSTISGGGPYNEQFFGPGTRLTVL.

CDR3: CASSRDSPSGNTIYF. CDR3 nucleotide sequence: TGTGCCAGCAGTCGGGACAGTCCCTCTGGAAACACCATATATTTT. The chain links TRBV7-2 to TRBJ1-3, with TRBD1 matching over 7 bases. This CDR3 is built from 15 residues. Germline V gene sequence: CDR1 SGHTA, CDR2 FQGNSA. With V trimmed by 6 bases and J by 0 bases, 5 bases remained unmatched.